What follows is one T cell receptor (beta chain) and its context. Its antigen is as yet unknown. This specimen comes from a study of a mutant IDH1 vaccine in newly diagnosed glioma. Background on the study: Averaging 40.4 years of age, treated patients were around 60% male and 37.5% female.

The time point is: week 23, last vaccination. Each dose of the vaccine consisted of 300 ug of mutant IDH1 20-mer peptide, with topical imiquimod. The germline V gene has CDR1 LNHDA and CDR2 SQIVND (reference sequence). The CDR3 is 13 residues long. Trimming pared 3 bases from V and 5 bases from J, leaving 10 bases between. Clones were sequenced by immunoSEQ multiplex PCR, and TCRdb holds only the in-frame ones, with some missing. The table shows approximately 70,000 clones, with approximately 84% occurring only once. V gene TRBV19 combines with J gene TRBJ1-1, with D hard to call. This TCR was sampled from a man aged 18 to 30 with glioma. The source material was PBMCs, sampled from a glioma patient whose treatment included an IDH1 peptide vaccine. The CDR3, as DNA: TGTGCCAGTAGTATGTCGCCAGTTACTGAAGCTTTCTTT. Translated: CASSMSPVTEAFF.